The clone carrying this TCR beta chain was seen only a few times. Compared with germline, one end of the junction differs, possibly owing to a read error. Amplification of TCR alpha and beta CDR3 regions from RNA used iRepertoire nested multiplex PCR. Input was roughly 85-450 ng of tissue mRNA or PBMC total RNA. One entry per CDR3 protein results from TCRdb running MiXCR on the multiplex PCR reads. The sample consists of about 140,000 distinct CDR3 sequences, roughly 43% of them appearing once. This CDR3 region has 11 residues. Germline CDR1 MNHEY, CDR2 SMNVEV (reference sequence). The source of the sample is a study of glioma-infiltrating T cells.

The rearrangement joins TRBV27 to TRBJ1-4; no reliable D call. The sequence came from a human donor with low-grade glioma or glioblastoma, undergoing nonglioma brain surgery, or in good health (not recorded which). The sample taken for sequencing was glioma tissue, nonneoplastic brain tissue, or PBMCs (not recorded which). The CDR3 spells CAAKSGDLMVF. The CDR3 coding sequence is TGTGCCGCGAAGAGTGGTGATCTGATGGTTTTT.